One sample yielded the 9 T cell receptor beta chains listed below, sequenced in a study of CD8+CD57+ T cells in acquired aplastic anemia. CDR3 and TCR beta VDJ profiling relied on genomic DNA as the template. Via MiXCR, TCRdb re-called the reads, giving one row per CDR3 protein. Altogether 120,000 or so distinct CDR3 sequences are present, 50% to 60% being singletons, with the ten largest covering 29%. Sequencing involved patients with CD8+CD57+ cell expansion previously shown by flow cytometry. Sequencing was performed on sorted CD4+, CD8+, or CD8+CD57+ T cells (not recorded which) from PBMCs. These receptors all stem from a human donor with aplastic anemia.

The rearrangement joins TRBV15 to TRBJ1-1; maybe TRBD1 (5 bases). This CDR3 is 13 amino acids long. The V gene's germline CDR1 is LNHNV and CDR2 YYDKDF (reference sequence). The CDR3, as DNA: TGTGCTAGAGATCCGGCGCGAGGGGCTGAAGCTTTCTTT. This encodes CARDPARGAEAFF.

The table lists this clonotype with many counts. The V call is TRBV20-1, the J call TRBJ2-3; tentatively, D is TRBD1 or TRBD2 (6 bases each). The CDR3 sequence is 14 residues long. CDR1 is DFQATT, CDR2 SNEGSKA, per germline (reference sequence). Trimming took off 0 bases at V and 5 bases at J, with 12 bases between the two ends. This CDR3 is CSARDIRGGDTQYF. The DNA for the CDR3 is TGCAGTGCTAGAGATATCAGGGGAGGAGATACGCAGTATTTT.

V is TRBV4-1 and J is TRBJ2-2; the D is unclear. The CDR3 contains 15 residues. The V gene's germline CDR1 is MGHRA and CDR2 YSYEKL. Trimming took off 1 base at V and 0 bases at J, with 6 bases between the two ends. The chain's CDR3 is CASSQGLANTGELFF. The DNA of the CDR3 is TGCGCCAGCAGCCAAGGGCTCGCGAACACCGGGGAGCTGTTTTTT.

This clonotype has a single count. The chain combines TRBV19 with TRBJ1-2; 8 bases are shared with TRBD1. V shed 4 bases and J 4 bases; nucleotides not matched to a gene: 11. Germline V lookup: CDR1 LNHDA, CDR2 SQIVND (reference sequence). This CDR3 region has 16 residues. The CDR3 DNA sequence: TGTGCCAGTAGTACCCCGGGACAGGCGCTACCCTATGGCTACACCTTC. It yields the protein CASSTPGQALPYGYTF.

The chain uses TRBV7-8 and TRBJ2-7; unclear D gene. Germline V lookup: CDR1 SGHVS, CDR2 FQNEAQ. Between the trimmed V and J ends, which lost 4 bases and 1 base, there was a span of 8 bases. The CDR3 runs 13 residues. In nucleotides, the CDR3 is TGTGCCAGCAGCTCCACAAGATCCTACGAGCAGTACTTC. Protein product: CASSSTRSYEQYF.

About this clonotype itself: With a much larger clone just one base away, this may be a read error. The rearrangement uses TRBV10-3 and TRBJ1-1, with 8 bases lining up with TRBD1. The CDR3 spans 14 residues. Germline values: CDR1 ENHRY, CDR2 SYGVKD. For the CDR3, the DNA is TGTGCCAGCAGTTTCGACAGGGGGAACACTGAAGCTTTCTTT. Translating gives CASSFDRGNTEAFF.

V usage is TRBV20-1 and J usage is TRBJ2-6, with unresolved D. In germline, CDR1 is DFQATT, CDR2 SNEGSKA (reference sequence). There are 12 residues in the CDR3. Trimming removed 6 bases from V and 6 bases from J, with 9 bases in between. CDR3 loop: CSAPTTANVLTF. The CDR3 nucleotides read TGCAGTGCCCCAACCACGGCCAACGTCCTGACTTTC.

The chain couples TRBV2 to TRBJ1-6, with no clear D. Per the germline V gene, CDR1 is SNHLY and CDR2 is FYNNEI. The CDR3 has 14 amino acids. Trimming cost V 7 bases and J 7 bases, with 14 bases left between them. The CDR3 DNA is TGTGCCAGCATAGCCCCCCTCCCCAATTCACCCCTCCACTTT. Amino acids: CASIAPLPNSPLHF. Full variable domain (missing parts from reference TRBV2 and TRBJ1-6): EPEVTQTPSHQVTQMGQEVILRCVPISNHLYFYWYRQILGQKVEFLVSFYNNEISEKSEIFDDQFSVERPDGSNFTLKIRSTKLEDSAMYFCASIAPLPNSPLHFGNGTRLTVT.

This clonotype was recorded at least ten times. The CDR3 sequence is CASSIPLDRADGYTF. As DNA, the CDR3 is TGTGCCAGTAGTATCCCTCTAGACAGGGCGGATGGCTACACCTTC. This chain joins TRBV19 and TRBJ1-2; 7 positions agree with TRBD1. The CDR3 has 15 residues. Germline lookup yields CDR1 LNHDA and CDR2 SQIVND (reference sequence). Trimming took 3 bases from V and 6 from J; bases not matched to a gene: 10.